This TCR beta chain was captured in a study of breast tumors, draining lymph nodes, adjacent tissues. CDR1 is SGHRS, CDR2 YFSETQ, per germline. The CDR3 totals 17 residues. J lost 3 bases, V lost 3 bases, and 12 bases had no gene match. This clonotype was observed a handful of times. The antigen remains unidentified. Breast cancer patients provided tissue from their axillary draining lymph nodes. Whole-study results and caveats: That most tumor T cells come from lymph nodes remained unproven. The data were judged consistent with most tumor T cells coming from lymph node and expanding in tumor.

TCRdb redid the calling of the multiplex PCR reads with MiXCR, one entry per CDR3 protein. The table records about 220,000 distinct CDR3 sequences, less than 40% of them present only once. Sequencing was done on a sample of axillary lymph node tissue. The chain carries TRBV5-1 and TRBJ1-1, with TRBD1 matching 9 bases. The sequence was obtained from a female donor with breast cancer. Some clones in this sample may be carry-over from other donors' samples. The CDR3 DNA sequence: TGCGCCAGCAGCTCTGGACTGACAGGGGGGGTGTACACTGAAGCTTTCTTT. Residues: CASSSGLTGGVYTEAFF.